The 31 T cell receptor beta chains below all came from one sample that was sequenced in a study of a mutant IDH1 vaccine in newly diagnosed glioma. Described time point: baseline, week 1 (first vaccination visit). Treatment here: pre-vaccination baseline after standard-of-care therapy. The data were produced by immunoSEQ multiplex PCR, yet TCRdb's version contains in-frame clones alone and is incomplete. The table has approximately 67,000 clones, around 88% seen once. Sequences were derived from peripheral blood mononuclear cells (PBMCs), sampled from a glioma patient treated with radiotherapy, temozolomide or both. The receptors stem from a woman younger than 35 with glioma. Some clones in this sample may be carry-over from other donors' samples.

This rearrangement joins TRBV6-5 to TRBJ1-2; 7 nucleotides agree with TRBD1. The germline V gene has CDR1 MNHEY and CDR2 SVGAGI. The length of the CDR3 is 15 residues. J was trimmed by 8 bases and V by 6 bases; bases with no gene match: 15. CDR3 nucleotide sequence: TGTGCCAGCAGATCCTCTCCGGGACAGCCATTCGGCTACACCTTC. Encoded protein: CASRSSPGQPFGYTF.

The chain carries TRBV5-1 and TRBJ1-6; D remains ambiguous. The germline V gene encodes CDR1 SGHRS and CDR2 YFSETQ. V was clipped by 0 bases and J by 3 bases, with 10 bases between them. The CDR3 length is 16 residues. The chain's CDR3 is CASSLASGDYNSPLHF. The CDR3 DNA sequence: TGCGCCAGCAGCTTGGCCTCTGGGGACTATAATTCACCCCTCCACTTT.

This clone was seen a few times. The chain couples TRBV19 to TRBJ2-1, with D possibly called TRBD1 or TRBD2 (5 bases each). This CDR3 is 13 amino acids long. Germline V lookup: CDR1 LNHDA, CDR2 SQIVND (reference sequence). The ends were cut back, 5 bases at V and 4 bases at J, with 9 bases in the middle. DNA of the CDR3: TGTGCCAGTAGTCTAGCAGGGTACAATGAGCAGTTCTTC. This codes for CASSLAGYNEQFF.

The CDR3 spells CASSLAWEAEAFF. CDR3 coding DNA: TGCGCCAGCAGCTTGGCCTGGGAGGCTGAAGCTTTCTTT. This chain links TRBV5-1 with TRBJ1-1; D is undetermined. The germline V gene encodes CDR1 SGHRS and CDR2 YFSETQ. V lost 0 bases to trimming and J lost 6 bases, with 9 bases between them. The CDR3 has 13 amino acids.

The CDR3 region is CASTKAPGLKNTEAFF. The CDR3 DNA reads as TGTGCCAGCACCAAGGCCCCGGGACTTAAGAACACTGAAGCTTTCTTT. The chain carries TRBV9 and TRBJ1-1, with a tentative D call TRBD1 (5 bases). Trimming cost V 6 bases and J 1 base, with 19 bases left between them. Germline CDR1 reads SGDLS; CDR2 reads YYNGEE. The CDR3 runs 16 residues.

V gene TRBV9 combines with J gene TRBJ2-6; D gene uncertain. This CDR3 has 16 residues. Trimming cost V 0 bases and J 2 bases, with 9 bases left between them. The germline V gene has CDR1 SGDLS and CDR2 YYNGEE. CDR3 region: CASSVGVPTGANVLTF. The CDR3 DNA follows: TGTGCCAGCAGCGTAGGGGTTCCAACTGGGGCCAACGTCCTGACTTTC.

This chain joins TRBV9 and TRBJ2-7, with 7 bases identical to TRBD1. V was clipped by 5 bases and J by 0 bases; unmatched bases: 8. CDR3 length equals 15 residues. Germline V gene data show CDR1 as SGDLS and CDR2 as YYNGEE. As DNA, the CDR3 is TGTGCCAGCAGTCCTACAGGGGTCAGCTCCTACGAGCAGTACTTC. Translated: CASSPTGVSSYEQYF.

This chain connects TRBV15 to TRBJ1-4; 9 bases agree with TRBD1. Germline-derived CDR1 and CDR2 are LNHNV and YYDKDF (reference sequence). The CDR3 runs to 17 residues. Losses at the gene ends were 7 bases for V and 6 bases for J; bases not matched to a gene: 15. The CDR3 region is CATKSGTGLTLDEKLFF. DNA for the CDR3: TGTGCCACCAAGTCCGGGACAGGGTTGACGTTGGATGAAAAACTGTTTTTT.

This clone showed up just once. The chain links TRBV9 to TRBJ1-3, with D uncertain. The CDR3 loop spans 11 amino acids. V was pared by 8 bases and J by 3 bases, with 6 bases between. In germline, CDR1 is SGDLS, CDR2 YYNGEE. The CDR3 DNA sequence: TGTGCCAGTTCCTATGGAAACACCATATATTTT. This gives the protein CASSYGNTIYF.

The chain combines TRBV6-5 with TRBJ2-7; 7 bases align to TRBD1. The CDR3 totals 15 residues. The V gene's germline CDR1 is MNHEY and CDR2 SVGAGI. Trimming cost V 4 bases and J 2 bases; bases outside gene matches: 8. The CDR3, as DNA: TGTGCCAGCAGTTTTGACGGGACAGATCCCTACGAGCAGTACTTC. This encodes CASSFDGTDPYEQYF.

V usage is TRBV2 and J usage is TRBJ1-2, with a possible D match to TRBD1 (5 bases). V was trimmed by 7 bases and J by 2 bases, leaving 11 bases between them. Germline V lookup: CDR1 SNHLY, CDR2 FYNNEI. The CDR3 loop spans 13 amino acids. The chain's CDR3 is CASNTGSNYGYTF. The CDR3 DNA reads as TGTGCCAGCAATACAGGCAGCAACTATGGCTACACCTTC. Complete variable domain (other parts from reference TRBV2 and TRBJ1-2): EPEVTQTPSHQVTQMGQEVILRCVPISNHLYFYWYRQILGQKVEFLVSFYNNEISEKSEIFDDQFSVERPDGSNFTLKIRSTKLEDSAMYFCASNTGSNYGYTFGSGTRLTVV.

The rearrangement links TRBV7-8 to TRBJ2-7, with D unresolved. Trimming cost V 5 bases and J 5 bases, with 19 bases left between them. The CDR3 covers 15 residues. Germline assignment: CDR1 SGHVS and CDR2 FQNEAQ. The CDR3 sequence: CASSPARRVGNEQYF. The CDR3 DNA reads TGTGCCAGCAGCCCTGCCCGCCGGGTGGGGAACGAGCAGTACTTC. Full variable domain (remainder filled in from reference TRBV7-8 and TRBJ2-7): GAGVSQSPRYKVAKRGQDVALRCDPISGHVSLFWYQQALGQGPEFLTYFQNEAQLDKSGLPSDRFFAERPEGSVSTLKIQRTQQEDSAVYLCASSPARRVGNEQYFGPGTRLTVT.

This clone was counted a single time. The CDR3, as DNA: TGTGCCATCAGGGAGCAACTAGAAGAGACGGGACACTATGGCTACACCTTC. Translation: CAIREQLEETGHYGYTF. The chain employs TRBV10-3 and TRBJ1-2; TRBD1 might be the D (5 bases). The CDR3 has 17 amino acids. Germline lookup yields CDR1 ENHRY and CDR2 SYGVKD. With 6 bases removed from V and 3 bases from J, the gap between germline ends came to 23 bases.

The rearrangement joins TRBV5-6 to TRBJ1-1, with a weak D call TRBD1 (5 bases). V gave up 0 bases and J gave up 4 bases, with 10 bases separating them. CDR3 size: 14 residues. Looked up from germline, CDR1 is SGHDT and CDR2 is YYEEEE. CDR3 bases: TGTGCCAGCAGCTTGGGCCCGGGGGGCACTGAAGCTTTCTTT. As protein: CASSLGPGGTEAFF.

J is TRBJ1-2 and V is TRBV6-1; a weak D match, TRBD1 (6 bases). CDR1 MNHNS and CDR2 SASEGT come from the germline V gene. The germline V and J ends were trimmed by 2 bases and 2 bases, with 12 bases remaining between them. This CDR3 spans 15 amino acids. CDR3 amino acids: CASSEQTGLNYGYTF. CDR3 DNA sequence: TGTGCCAGCAGTGAACAGACAGGTTTGAACTATGGCTACACCTTC.

The rearrangement joins TRBV7-7 to TRBJ1-6, with 9 bases matching TRBD1. With V trimmed by 4 bases and J by 11 bases, 9 bases remained unmatched. Germline V gene lookup returns CDR1 SSHAT and CDR2 FNYEAQ (reference sequence). The CDR3 covers 15 residues. For the CDR3, the DNA is TGTGCCAGCAGCTCACAGGGGGCAGTAGGTCCACCCCTCCACTTT. Its protein is CASSSQGAVGPPLHF.

The chain combines TRBV5-6 with TRBJ1-5; unclear D gene. Germline V lookup: CDR1 SGHDT, CDR2 YYEEEE. The CDR3 length is 12 residues. The ends were cut back, 1 base at V and 9 bases at J, with 8 bases in the middle. CDR3 nucleotide sequence: TGTGCCAGCAGCTTGTGGGGAGGGCCCCAGCATTTT. Protein: CASSLWGGPQHF.

The V call is TRBV7-9, the J call TRBJ1-1; D ambiguous. The germline V and J ends were trimmed by 3 bases and 8 bases, with 10 bases remaining between them. The germline CDR1 and CDR2 sequences are SEHNR and FQNEAQ (reference sequence). The CDR3 sequence is 12 residues long. The CDR3 DNA is TGTGCCAGCAGCTTGGAGGGCAGCGAAGCTTTCTTT. Encoded protein: CASSLEGSEAFF.

The rearrangement joins TRBV5-5 to TRBJ2-3; 9 bases are a match to TRBD2. This CDR3 comprises 14 residues. CDR1 SGHKS and CDR2 YYEKEE come from the germline V gene (reference sequence). V was clipped by 7 bases and J by 2 bases; unmatched bases: 5. The CDR3 protein is CASLTSGPTDTQYF. DNA of the CDR3: TGTGCCAGCCTAACTAGCGGGCCCACAGATACGCAGTATTTT.

The rearrangement links TRBV6-5 to TRBJ2-1; 7 bases line up with TRBD2. The CDR3 loop spans 16 amino acids. The ends lost 0 bases at V and 6 bases at J; junction bases unmatched: 8. In germline, CDR1 is MNHEY, CDR2 SVGAGI. CDR3: CASSYSIGAGLNEQFF. The CDR3 coding sequence is TGTGCCAGCAGTTACTCAATTGGAGCGGGACTCAATGAGCAGTTCTTC.

The CDR3 nucleotides are TGTGCCAGCCAAAGGGATAGCAATCAGCCCCAGCATTTT. Translating gives CASQRDSNQPQHF. The chain joins TRBV25-1 to TRBJ1-5; D gene unclear. With 8 bases removed from V and 0 bases from J, the gap between germline ends came to 8 bases. In germline, CDR1 is MGHDK, CDR2 SYGVNS. The CDR3 contains 13 residues.

The rearrangement uses TRBV5-1 and TRBJ2-1; TRBD1 matches 7 bases. Germline V gene data show CDR1 as SGHRS and CDR2 as YFSETQ. V lost 3 bases to trimming and J lost 4 bases; unmatched junction nucleotides: 10. The CDR3 is made up of 16 amino acids. The CDR3 region is CASSSDRDGIYNEQFF. CDR3 DNA sequence: TGCGCCAGCAGCTCCGACAGGGATGGGATATACAATGAGCAGTTCTTC.

J is TRBJ1-1 and V is TRBV9; 8 bases fit TRBD1. The CDR3 covers 17 residues. Trimming took 2 bases from V and 1 from J; bases not matched to a gene: 10. Germline CDR1 SGDLS, CDR2 YYNGEE. This CDR3 reads CASSVQPRTGPNTEAFF. The CDR3 DNA sequence: TGTGCCAGCAGCGTCCAACCCCGGACAGGGCCGAACACTGAAGCTTTCTTT.

This clone was observed a handful of times. The chain has TRBV7-3 and TRBJ1-1; D may be TRBD1 (5 bases). Germline values: CDR1 SGHTA, CDR2 FQGTGA. The CDR3 loop spans 14 amino acids. V lost 5 bases and J 0 bases, leaving 10 bases between the germline ends. DNA for the CDR3: TGTGCCAGCAGCCCCGGACACCTGAACACTGAAGCTTTCTTT. Translated, it gives CASSPGHLNTEAFF.

The chain combines TRBV7-9 with TRBJ1-1; D ambiguous. Trimming removed 6 bases at V and 5 bases at J, with 7 bases between. The CDR3 runs 11 residues. Germline CDR1 is SEHNR and CDR2 is FQNEAQ (reference sequence). The chain's CDR3 is CASRRKTEAFF. Here the CDR3 DNA reads TGTGCCAGCAGGAGGAAGACTGAAGCTTTCTTT.

CDR3 region: CAWDQGAGQPQHF. The CDR3 coding sequence is TGTGCCTGGGATCAGGGGGCTGGACAGCCCCAGCATTTT. The rearrangement links TRBV30 to TRBJ1-5; 8 positions agree with TRBD1. V shed 5 bases and J 7 bases; nucleotides not matched to a gene: 7. CDR1 and CDR2 (germline): GTSNPN, SVGIG (reference sequence). The CDR3 contains 13 residues.

This clone occurred once. This chain connects TRBV6-6 to TRBJ1-4; the match to TRBD1 covers 12 bases. V trimming: 2 bases; J trimming: 8 bases; junction bases outside the gene matches: 0. Germline loops: CDR1 MNHNY, CDR2 SVGAGI (reference sequence). There are 14 residues in the CDR3. The CDR3: CASSYGTGGEKLFF. DNA for the CDR3: TGTGCCAGCAGTTACGGGACAGGGGGCGAAAAACTGTTTTTT.

The rearrangement uses TRBV7-6 and TRBJ2-7; D not certain. Germline V gene sequence: CDR1 SGHVS, CDR2 FNYEAQ. CDR3 size: 14 residues. The V end lost 1 base, the J end lost 1 base, and 8 bases lay between the germline ends. The CDR3 protein is CASSLGGGSYEQYF. The CDR3 nucleotides read TGTGCCAGCAGCTTAGGTGGCGGATCCTACGAGCAGTACTTC.

V and J are TRBV25-1 and TRBJ2-1; weak D call: TRBD2 (6 bases). Germline lookup yields CDR1 MGHDK and CDR2 SYGVNS. V dropped 1 base and J dropped 6 bases, with 10 bases sitting between them. This CDR3 spans 14 amino acids. This chain's CDR3 is CASSELGTGNEQFF. CDR3 coding DNA: TGTGCCAGCAGTGAATTAGGGACTGGCAATGAGCAGTTCTTC.

This clone was detected only a few times. The rearrangement uses TRBV5-1 and TRBJ2-2, with D maybe TRBD1 (6 bases). The CDR3 extends over 18 amino acids. V lost 5 bases and J lost 0, with 20 bases in between. Looked up from germline, CDR1 is SGHRS and CDR2 is YFSETQ. This CDR3 is CASRLRSGEYPNTGELFF. CDR3 bases: TGCGCCAGCAGACTTCGGTCAGGGGAGTATCCGAACACCGGGGAGCTGTTTTTT.

The CDR3 loop reads CASRPLGTNYGYTF. The CDR3 region has the DNA TGTGCCAGTAGGCCTCTCGGGACCAACTATGGCTACACCTTC. The rearrangement joins TRBV19 to TRBJ1-2, with D tentatively TRBD1 (5 bases). The germline gives CDR1 LNHDA, CDR2 SQIVND (reference sequence). Between the trimmed V and J ends, which lost 6 bases and 2 bases, there was a span of 13 bases. The CDR3 is 14 residues long.